The source of this T cell receptor beta chain is a study of blood T cell repertoires in COVID-19. Data came from immunoSEQ multiplex PCR; TCRdb stores just in-frame clones and leaves some out. This sample has around 170,000 clones, with 80% to 85% found just once. CDR3 size: 14 residues. The ends lost 5 bases at V and 3 bases at J; junction bases unmatched: 4. Looked up from germline, CDR1 is SGHTA and CDR2 is FQGNSA. The sequenced sample was peripheral blood. The source of this sequence is a man aged 18 to 35 with active or convalescent COVID-19. V usage is TRBV7-2 and J usage is TRBJ2-7; TRBD2 matches at 10 bases. The CDR3 here is CASSTLAGDYEQYF. As DNA, the CDR3 is TGTGCCAGCAGCACCCTAGCGGGGGACTACGAGCAGTACTTC. Filled out from reference TRBV7-2 and TRBJ2-7, the complete variable domain reads GAGVSQSPSNKVTEKGKDVELRCDPISGHTALYWYRQSLGQGLEFLIYFQGNSAPDKSGLPSDRFSAERTGGSVSTLTIQRTQQEDSAVYLCASSTLAGDYEQYFGPGTRLTVT.